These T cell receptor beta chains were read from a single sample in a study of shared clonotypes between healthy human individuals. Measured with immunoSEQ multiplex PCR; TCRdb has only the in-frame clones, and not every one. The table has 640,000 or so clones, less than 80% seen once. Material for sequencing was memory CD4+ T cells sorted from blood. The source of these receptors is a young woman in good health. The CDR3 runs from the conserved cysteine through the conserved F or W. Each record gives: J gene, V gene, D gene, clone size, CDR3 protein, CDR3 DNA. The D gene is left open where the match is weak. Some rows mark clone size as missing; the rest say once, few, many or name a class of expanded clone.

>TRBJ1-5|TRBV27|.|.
CASCSLGNHNQPQHF
TGTGCCAGTTGTTCGTTGGGGAACCACAATCAGCCCCAGCATTTT
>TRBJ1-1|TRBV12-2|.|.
CKSWDMNTEAFF
TGTAAGAGTTGGGACATGAACACTGAAGCTTTCTTT
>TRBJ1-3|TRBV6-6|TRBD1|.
CASSSGTVSGNTIYF
TGTGCCAGCAGTAGCGGGACAGTCTCTGGAAACACCATATATTTT
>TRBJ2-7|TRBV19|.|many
CASSLRRTYEQYF
TGTGCCAGTAGTCTCCGGCGAACCTACGAGCAGTACTTC
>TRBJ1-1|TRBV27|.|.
CASSLRASTEAFF
TGTGCCAGCAGTTTGCGGGCAAGCACTGAAGCTTTCTTT
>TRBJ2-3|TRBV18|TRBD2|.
CASSPAGLAGWGDTQYF
TGTGCCAGCTCACCCGCCGGACTAGCGGGCTGGGGGGATACGCAGTATTTT
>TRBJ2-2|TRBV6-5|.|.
CASRPAAAAGELFF
TGTGCCAGCAGACCTGCAGCGGCTGCCGGGGAGCTGTTTTTT
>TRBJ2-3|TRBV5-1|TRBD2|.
CASSLVLAGVGADTQYF
TGCGCCAGCAGCTTGGTTCTAGCGGGAGTCGGGGCAGATACGCAGTATTTT
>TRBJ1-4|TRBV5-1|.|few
CASSLDSTNEKLFF
TGCGCCAGCAGCCTTGACAGTACTAATGAAAAACTGTTTTTT
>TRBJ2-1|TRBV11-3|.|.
CASSPGFSHEQFF
TGTGCCAGCAGCCCCGGGTTTTCGCATGAGCAGTTCTTC
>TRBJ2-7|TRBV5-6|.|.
CASGARQRSSYEQYF
TGTGCCAGCGGAGCCCGACAGAGGTCCTCCTACGAGCAGTACTTC
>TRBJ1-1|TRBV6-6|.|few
CASRWGATEAFF
TGTGCCAGCCGGTGGGGTGCCACTGAAGCTTTCTTT
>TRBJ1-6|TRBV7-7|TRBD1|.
CASSPHPQGTANSPLHF
TGTGCCAGCAGCCCACACCCCCAGGGGACAGCCAATTCACCCCTCCACTTT
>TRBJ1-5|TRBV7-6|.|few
CASSSQGGNQPQHF
TGTGCCAGCAGCTCACAGGGTGGCAATCAGCCCCAGCATTTT
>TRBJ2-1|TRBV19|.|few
CASSPTGGPEQFF
TGTGCCAGTAGCCCGACGGGGGGCCCTGAGCAGTTCTTC
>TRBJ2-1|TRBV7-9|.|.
CASSTGTPPNEQFF
TGTGCCAGCAGCACCGGGACGCCGCCCAATGAGCAGTTCTTC
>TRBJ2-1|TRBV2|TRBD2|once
CASISTSGREGEQFF
TGTGCCAGCATATCTACTAGCGGGAGGGAGGGTGAGCAGTTCTTC
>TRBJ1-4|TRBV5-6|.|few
CASSWTGAREKLFF
TGTGCCAGCAGCTGGACCGGGGCTAGGGAAAAACTGTTTTTT
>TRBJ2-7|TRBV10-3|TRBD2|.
CAISRAGGPYEQYF
TGTGCCATCAGTAGAGCGGGAGGGCCCTACGAGCAGTACTTC
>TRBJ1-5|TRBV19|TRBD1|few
CASSIGQGAFSPQHF
TGTGCCAGTAGTATTGGACAGGGGGCTTTTTCGCCCCAGCATTTT
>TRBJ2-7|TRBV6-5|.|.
CASSRDSQSYEQYF
TGTGCCAGCAGCCGGGACTCCCAATCCTACGAGCAGTACTTC
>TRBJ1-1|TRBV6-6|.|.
CASSRVLGYTEAFF
TGTGCCAGCAGCCGGGTCCTTGGGTACACTGAAGCTTTCTTT
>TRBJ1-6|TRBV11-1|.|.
CASSLTPTPNSPLHF
TGTGCCAGCAGCTTAACCCCGACACCAAATTCACCCCTCCACTTT
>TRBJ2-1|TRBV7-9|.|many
CASSATWGYEQFF
TGTGCCAGCAGCGCCACGTGGGGCTATGAGCAGTTCTTC
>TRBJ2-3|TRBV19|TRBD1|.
CASSVGTGGRDTQYF
TGTGCCAGTAGTGTTGGGACAGGGGGGAGGGATACGCAGTATTTT
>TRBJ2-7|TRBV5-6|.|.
CASSSGRHEQYF
TGTGCCAGCAGCTCGGGACGTCACGAGCAGTACTTC
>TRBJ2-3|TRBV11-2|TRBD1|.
CASSFRDRVTDTQYF
TGTGCCAGCAGCTTCCGGGACAGGGTCACAGATACGCAGTATTTT
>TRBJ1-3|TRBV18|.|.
CASSPRPEGNTIYF
TGTGCCAGCTCACCACGGCCGGAGGGAAACACCATATATTTT
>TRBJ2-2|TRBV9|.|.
CASSNPGGELFF
TGTGCCAGCAGCAACCCGGGTGGGGAGCTGTTTTTT
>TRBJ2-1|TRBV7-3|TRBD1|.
CASSLAGQGRNEQFF
TGTGCCAGCAGCTTAGCGGGACAGGGCAGAAATGAGCAGTTCTTC
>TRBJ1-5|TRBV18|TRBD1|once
CASSPQAGTERADSNQPQHF
TGTGCCAGCTCACCGCAAGCCGGGACAGAAAGAGCGGATAGCAATCAGCCCCAGCATTTT
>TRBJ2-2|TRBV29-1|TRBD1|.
CSVAVRGSSNTGELFF
TGCAGCGTTGCGGTCAGGGGGTCATCGAACACCGGGGAGCTGTTTTTT
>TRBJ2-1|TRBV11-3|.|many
CASSLIGNEQFF
TGTGCCAGCAGCTTAATCGGCAATGAGCAGTTCTTC
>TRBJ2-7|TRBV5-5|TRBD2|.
CASSLEPGLAGPTYEQYF
TGTGCCAGCAGCTTGGAACCGGGACTAGCGGGACCCACCTACGAGCAGTACTTC
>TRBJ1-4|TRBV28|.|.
CASRTGANEKLFF
TGTGCCAGCAGGACCGGGGCTAATGAAAAACTGTTTTTT
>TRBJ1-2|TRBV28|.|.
CASRQGSGYTF
TGTGCCAGCAGACAGGGTAGTGGCTACACCTTC
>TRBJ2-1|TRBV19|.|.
CASSLSSAAYNEQFF
TGTGCCAGTAGTCTTAGTAGCGCGGCCTACAATGAGCAGTTCTTC
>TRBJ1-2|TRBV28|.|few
CASNSREVGYTF
TGTGCCAGCAACTCAAGGGAGGTAGGCTACACCTTC
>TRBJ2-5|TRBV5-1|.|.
CASSTGNYETQYF
TGCGCCAGCAGTACAGGGAACTACGAGACCCAGTACTTC
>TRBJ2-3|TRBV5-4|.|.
CASSFGDTQYF
TGTGCCAGCAGCTTCGGCGATACGCAGTATTTT
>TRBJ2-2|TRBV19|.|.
CASSIGVIRPGELFF
TGTGCCAGTAGTATAGGGGTTATTCGGCCCGGGGAGCTGTTTTTT
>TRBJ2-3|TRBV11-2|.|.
CASSLGFNTQYF
TGTGCCAGCAGCTTAGGGTTTAATACGCAGTATTTT
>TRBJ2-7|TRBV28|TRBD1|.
CASRMGTVNYEQYF
TGTGCCAGCAGGATGGGGACAGTGAATTACGAGCAGTACTTC
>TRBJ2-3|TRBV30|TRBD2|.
CAWSGGSWADTQYF
TGTGCCTGGAGTGGCGGGAGCTGGGCAGATACGCAGTATTTT
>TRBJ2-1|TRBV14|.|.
CASSHSSFGSYNEQFF
TGTGCCAGCAGCCACTCTAGCTTCGGCTCCTACAATGAGCAGTTCTTC
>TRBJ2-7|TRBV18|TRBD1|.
CASSPPGQGYEQYF
TGTGCCAGCTCACCGCCGGGACAGGGGTACGAGCAGTACTTC
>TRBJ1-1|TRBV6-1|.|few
CASSLAGNTEAFF
TGTGCCAGCAGTCTAGCCGGGAACACTGAAGCTTTCTTT
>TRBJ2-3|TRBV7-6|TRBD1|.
CASSLAFRDRTQYF
TGTGCCAGCAGCTTAGCTTTCCGGGACAGGACGCAGTATTTT
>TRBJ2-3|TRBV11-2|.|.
CASSTSSDTDTQYF
TGTGCCAGCAGCACTAGTTCCGACACAGATACGCAGTATTTT
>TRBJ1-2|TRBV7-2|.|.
CASSVPGTRDRRFGGYTF
TGTGCCAGCAGCGTACCCGGAACCCGGGACCGCCGTTTCGGTGGCTACACCTTC
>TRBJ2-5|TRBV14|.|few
CASSTAAGLFYQETQYF
TGTGCCAGCAGCACGGCAGCTGGTCTATTCTATCAGGAGACCCAGTACTTC
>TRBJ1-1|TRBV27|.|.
CARRLPGGGTEAFF
TGTGCCAGAAGGCTCCCGGGGGGAGGGACTGAAGCTTTCTTT
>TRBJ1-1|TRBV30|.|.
CAWRTAPGLTEAFF
TGTGCCTGGAGGACAGCCCCAGGACTCACTGAAGCTTTCTTT
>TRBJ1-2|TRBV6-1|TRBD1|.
CASRPATGNYGYTF
TGTGCCAGCAGACCCGCGACAGGGAACTATGGCTACACCTTC
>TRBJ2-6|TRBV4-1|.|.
CASRPGPEKSSGANVLTF
TGCGCCAGCAGACCGGGACCAGAAAAGAGCTCTGGGGCCAACGTCCTGACTTTC
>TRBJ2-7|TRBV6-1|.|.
CASSEAGRVPYEQYF
TGTGCCAGCAGTGAAGCGGGCAGGGTTCCCTACGAGCAGTACTTC
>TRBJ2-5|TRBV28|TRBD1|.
CASSPGTDQETQYF
TGTGCCAGCAGTCCAGGGACAGATCAAGAGACCCAGTACTTC
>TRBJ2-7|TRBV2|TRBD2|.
CASSEVAGRSYEQYF
TGTGCCAGCAGTGAAGTAGCGGGAAGGTCCTACGAGCAGTACTTC